This T cell receptor (beta chain) appears in the sequencing data of a study of T cells in Graves' hyperthyroidism and ophthalmopathy. Diagnostic decisions used clinical symptoms, serum thyroxine and TRAb, thyroid ultrasound and orbital computed tomography. PBMCs stemmed from less than 13 ml fresh peripheral blood. Germline loops: CDR1 SGHAT, CDR2 FQNNGV. The CDR3 contains 14 residues. Unmatched junction bases numbered 10, after V lost 4 bases and J lost 10 bases. TCR beta CDR3 region amplification was performed from RNA transcripts. Primed by the HTBI set, a first-round RT-PCR was run on the TCR CDR3. TCRdb reprocessed the multiplex PCR reads with MiXCR, giving one entry per CDR3 protein. Of about 350,000 distinct CDR3 sequences listed, about a fifth were seen once; the top ten hold about 3.7%. This clonotype has at least ten counts.

The clonotype was recovered from a woman in her late teens or twenties with Graves' hyperthyroidism. Sequenced material: blood. The V gene is TRBV11-2, the J gene TRBJ1-1; 9 bases match TRBD1. As DNA, the CDR3 is TGTGCCAGCAGCTCTCTTCGGGACAGGGCGTCAGCTTTCTTT. Residues: CASSSLRDRASAFF.